The clone carrying this T cell receptor beta chain was counted ten times or more. Sequencing was performed with immunoSEQ multiplex PCR; in TCRdb, only in-frame clones are kept and a portion is missing. The sample was found to contain 30,000 or so clones, and every one recurs. This sample is part of a study of T cell clonality in common variable immunodeficiency. This receptor was identified in a person aged 18-70 years in good health. The sequenced sample consisted of peripheral blood mononuclear cells.

Incomplete CDR3 DNA: TGTGCCAGCTCTCCCGACAGGGCCGAGGAAAAA. Encoded protein: CASSPDRAEEK. The CDR3, in full, reads CASSPDRAEEKLFF. This chain links TRBV18 with TRBJ1-4; 7 bases fit TRBD1. The CDR3 end lies 3 residues beyond the end of the read and is filled in from the germline J gene. V trimming: 6 bases; J trimming: 8 bases; junction bases outside the gene matches: 9. The CDR3 has 14 amino acids. In germline, CDR1 is KGHSH, CDR2 LQKENI.